Included here is one T cell receptor beta chain sequence, with context. A few counts support this clonotype. Its antigen is unknown. No much larger clone is present one base from it, and per-base qualities are unavailable. V is reduced by 8 bases and J by 7 bases, leaving a spacing of 15 bases between them. From the cysteine up to the phenylalanine, the CDR3 has a length of 14 residues. Just the 42-base CDR3 DNA is kept, in frame starting at base 1. CDR1 and CDR2, per the germline V gene (reference sequence), are MNHNY and SVGAGI. Systemically healthy Caucasian individuals from Russia, approximately 39 in total and aged 6 to 90 years, were included as donors. Each donor gave ten milliliters of peripheral blood, drawn into EDTA-treated Vacutainer tubes. Ficoll-Paque density-gradient centrifugation was used to isolate PBMCs, with at least 6.5 million per sample. Total RNA was extracted from PBMCs with Trizol reagent, with at least 5.5 micrograms obtained per sample. For every donor, flow cytometry on a PBMC aliquot measured the percentage of naive CD45RAhigh/CD27high T cells.

Libraries were prepared through 5' RACE. Sequencing took place on an Illumina HiSeq 2500. A second roughly 6 to 12 cycle PCR used a sample-barcoded 5' primer and a J-beta primer mix. A unique molecular identifier was introduced onto each TCR beta cDNA molecule by a template-switch 5' adaptor carrying 12 random nucleotides. Each sample yielded at least 2.5 million CDR3-containing paired-end reads. First-strand cDNA synthesis was performed from all RNA using the Mint cDNA synthesis kit, with priming by a TRBC-specific oligonucleotide. After uracil-DNA glycosylase treatment, a first 18-cycle PCR used universal primers M1SS and BC2_uni_R on all cDNA. From the authors' description of their analysis: Normalization of each sample was performed by random selection of 1 million high-quality reads, each carrying a distinct molecular identifier. Reads sharing molecular identifiers were discarded rather than binned into consensus sequences. MiTCR, with a Q25 quality threshold and the strictest error-elimination algorithm, was used for CDR3 identification, clonotype clustering and error correction. A nonparametric unseen species model with Euler transformation was used to estimate a lower bound on total TCR beta diversity. TCRdb passed the public sequencing reads through fastp at Q25 and MiXCR, retaining productive beta sequences. Rows with one shared CDR3 protein collapse into an entry with the most common genes and DNA. The V and J calls, along with clone size, are taken from TCRdb and not from the paper's own processing. For this sample the table gives about 1 million distinct CDR3 sequences, of which 40% to 50% were detected only once. The ten largest clones add up to 18% of the sample.

The data originate from a study of blood T cells in healthy people across ages (dated by TCRdb to 2015 to 2017). About the study as a whole: Template switching captured roughly one uniquely barcoded TCR beta cDNA molecule per two T cells in model experiments. Using deep sequencing normalized with unique cDNA molecular identifiers, the study measured how TCR beta repertoire diversity changes with age. Donors were grouped into four age groups: young (average approximately 15 years), middle-aged (under 40), aged (around 60) and long-lived (about 90). To avoid experimental bias, donors of different ages were randomly spread across the sequencing lanes. For two donors (one aged 18 to 29 and one aged 80 or older), the study analyzed two additional independent replicas of 1 million unique cDNA reads from the same blood draw.

On the study overall, not on this receptor specifically: Observed TCR beta diversity per million T cells fell roughly linearly with age, and a significant reduction was already apparent by age roughly 40. Estimates of total diversity based on one million sequenced T cells were considered lower bounds and underestimates. The CMV infection status of donors was not known, potentially confounding age-related changes in expanded clonotypes. The long-lived group showed more naive CD4+ T cells, fewer expanded clones and increased TCR diversity than the aged group, suggesting age selection. Conclusive comparison of naive and antigen-experienced compartments was prevented by the profiling of bulk unsorted PBMCs. Observed TCR beta diversity correlated strongly with the percentage of naive T cells measured by flow cytometry.

The V and J segments used are TRBV6-6 and TRBJ1-6; no D gene call is confident. The sequence came from an older woman in good health. The sequenced sample was blood. The DNA reads TGTGCCAGCGGGTCCAGGCCGATGAATTCACCCCTCCACTTT. The resulting protein is CASGSRPMNSPLHF.